One and the same sample provided the 8 T cell receptor beta chains below, sequenced in a study of PD-1 blockade in classical Hodgkin lymphoma. Time point reported: cycle 4 day 1 (C4D1), after 5 to 7 weeks of nivolumab. Brentuximab vedotin exposure varied among the patients, all of whom had relapsed after autologous stem cell transplantation. The protocol was immunoSEQ multiplex PCR, while the TCRdb copy is restricted to in-frame clones and leaves out a portion. Of about 21,000 clones listed, approximately 85% were seen once; the top ten hold about an eighth. Sample: peripheral blood mononuclear cells (PBMCs), taken before the fourth cycle of nivolumab. The source of these receptors is a human donor with classical Hodgkin lymphoma.

The gene calls are TRBV27 and TRBJ2-1; 7 bases fit TRBD1. This CDR3 has 15 amino acids. Unmatched junction bases numbered 6, after V lost 5 bases and J lost 2 bases. Germline V gene data show CDR1 as MNHEY and CDR2 as SMNVEV (reference sequence). CDR3 coding DNA: TGTGCCAGCAGTAAGACAGGGAACCCCTACAATGAGCAGTTCTTC. Encoded protein: CASSKTGNPYNEQFF.

This chain connects TRBV19 to TRBJ2-7; no definite D call. Germline V gives CDR1 LNHDA, CDR2 SQIVND (reference sequence). The V and J ends lost 0 bases and 2 bases respectively, with 14 bases between them. The CDR3 sequence is 16 residues long. CDR3 protein: CASSIDLLQDAYEQYF. The CDR3 nucleotides read TGTGCCAGTAGTATAGATCTGCTTCAGGACGCCTACGAGCAGTACTTC.

The rearrangement joins TRBV7-2 to TRBJ2-7; 13 bases are a match to TRBD2. The CDR3 is made up of 18 amino acids. Germline assignment: CDR1 SGHTA and CDR2 FQGNSA. V shed 4 bases and J 1 base; nucleotides not matched to a gene: 10. CDR3 residues: CASSWKGGTSGKSYEQYF. The CDR3, as DNA: TGTGCCAGCAGCTGGAAGGGCGGGACTAGCGGGAAGTCCTACGAGCAGTACTTC.

The chain carries TRBV30 and TRBJ2-4, with TRBD1 matching over 8 bases. Germline V CDR1 and CDR2: GTSNPN, SVGIG (reference sequence). V dropped 0 bases and J dropped 16; count of bases not matched to a gene: 11. This CDR3 contains 13 residues. The DNA of the CDR3 is TGTGCCTGGAGTGTACTGAGAGGACAGGGATTCTACTTC. This sequence encodes CAWSVLRGQGFYF.

The V call is TRBV18, the J call TRBJ1-5; D unresolved. CDR3 length equals 15 residues. The germline V and J ends were trimmed by 2 bases and 2 bases, with 10 bases remaining between them. Germline CDR1 KGHSH, CDR2 LQKENI. The CDR3 protein is CASSPAGQGNQPQHF. CDR3 in DNA: TGTGCCAGCTCACCAGCTGGGCAAGGCAATCAGCCCCAGCATTTT.

This clone was seen a single time. V is TRBV6-1 and J is TRBJ2-5; 8 positions agree with TRBD1. Trimming took 2 bases from V and 5 from J; bases not matched to a gene: 13. The CDR3 totals 17 residues. The germline V gene has CDR1 MNHNS and CDR2 SASEGT. The CDR3 sequence is CASSERADRGRWETQYF. CDR3 sequence (DNA): TGTGCCAGCAGTGAAAGGGCAGACAGGGGACGCTGGGAGACCCAGTACTTC.

V and J are TRBV30 and TRBJ1-5; possibly TRBD1 for D (5 bases). Germline CDR1 reads GTSNPN; CDR2 reads SVGIG (reference sequence). The V gene lost 5 bases and the J gene lost 1 base, with 6 bases spanning the gap. This CDR3 region has 12 residues. For the CDR3, the DNA is TGTGCCTGGGCAGGGAGCAATCAGCCCCAGCATTTT. This translates into CAWAGSNQPQHF.

The gene calls are TRBV13 and TRBJ2-1; D is uncertain. There are 13 residues in the CDR3. Germline CDR1 reads PRHDT; CDR2 reads FYEKMQ (reference sequence). The V and J ends lost 4 bases and 6 bases respectively, with 10 bases between them. The CDR3 protein is CASSSRRVNEQFF. The DNA for the CDR3 is TGTGCCAGCAGCTCCCGTAGGGTCAATGAGCAGTTCTTC.